A single sample is the source of the 9 T cell receptor beta chains below, sequenced in a study of patients with pleural tuberculosis. One entry per CDR3 protein results from TCRdb running MiXCR on the reads. The table includes about 29,000 distinct CDR3 sequences, 15% to 20% detected once. Sequences were obtained from peripheral blood. Receptors originate from a human donor with pleural tuberculosis.

This clonotype was picked up many times. CDR3 sequence reads: CASSIVSTGAMSFF. CDR3 DNA sequence: TGTGCCAGTAGTATAGTCTCGACAGGCGCGATGTCTTTCTTT. The chain employs TRBV19 and TRBJ1-1, with a tentative D call TRBD1 (6 bases). The CDR3 extends over 14 amino acids. The germline V gene encodes CDR1 LNHDA and CDR2 SQIVND (reference sequence). V lost 1 base and J lost 12, with 18 bases in between.

This clonotype occurred a few times. With a much larger clone just one base away, this may be a read error. The CDR3 end shows no conserved phenylalanine or tryptophan, and so a read error is likely. The chain carries TRBV24-1 and TRBJ2-1; D is uncertain. V was shortened by 4 bases and J by 10 bases, with 10 bases between the two germline ends. Germline-derived CDR1 and CDR2 are KGHDR and SFDVKD. The CDR3 is made up of 12 amino acids. The DNA of the CDR3 is TGTGCCACCAGTGACGGTGCCCGAGAGCAGTTCTCC. Protein product: CATSDGAREQFS.

A note on this clonotype: A read error may be the cause here, since a much bigger clone is one base away. The chain couples TRBV5-1 to TRBJ2-7, with unresolved D. CDR3 size: 14 residues. The V gene's germline CDR1 is SGHRS and CDR2 YFSETQ. The germline V and J ends were trimmed by 4 bases and 0 bases, with 11 bases remaining between them. The CDR3 DNA reads as TGCGCCAGCAGCCCTGATGGCAGCTCCTACGAGCAGTACTTC. Protein product: CASSPDGSSYEQYF.

This clonotype appeared many times. The chain couples TRBV3-1 to TRBJ1-2; no clear D. Trimming removed 0 bases at V and 6 bases at J, with 14 bases between. The CDR3 length is 15 residues. Per germline, CDR1 LGHDT and CDR2 YNNKEL (reference sequence). The CDR3 sequence: CASSQDLSGVDGYTF. The CDR3 DNA sequence: TGTGCCAGCAGCCAAGATCTAAGCGGAGTGGATGGCTACACCTTC.

This clonotype was picked up many times. The rearrangement joins TRBV6-1 to TRBJ2-5, with D uncertain. V was cut by 5 bases and J by 1 base, with 2 bases left in between. CDR1 MNHNS and CDR2 SASEGT come from the germline V gene. The CDR3 covers 11 residues. The CDR3 is CASSFQETQYF. The CDR3, as DNA: TGTGCCAGCAGTTTCCAAGAGACCCAGTACTTC.

The V call is TRBV5-4, the J call TRBJ1-2, with 8 bases fitting TRBD1. V was clipped by 7 bases and J by 4 bases; unmatched bases: 9. This CDR3 has 14 amino acids. Germline CDR1 and CDR2: SGHNT and YYREEE (reference sequence). The DNA for the CDR3 is TGTGCCAGCCGGGACAGGCGAATGGGCTATGGCTACACCTTC. This gives the protein CASRDRRMGYGYTF.

This clonotype was seen repeatedly, ten times or more. The rearrangement uses TRBV12-3 or TRBV12-4 and TRBJ2-1; D unclear. CDR3 length equals 12 residues. V was cut by 5 bases and J by 15 bases, with 17 bases left in between. In DNA, the CDR3 is TGTGCCAGCAGTATTAACACCTGGCCGTGGTTCTTC. The encoded protein is CASSINTWPWFF.

This clonotype was observed many times. V is TRBV5-1 and J is TRBJ2-3, with D unclear. In germline, CDR1 is SGHRS, CDR2 YFSETQ. This CDR3 comprises 13 residues. Trimming removed 0 bases from V and 6 bases from J, with 8 bases in between. This chain's CDR3 is CASSLGTEDTQYF. Written as DNA, the CDR3 is TGCGCCAGCAGCTTGGGGACGGAGGATACGCAGTATTTT.

This clonotype was recorded many times. The chain links TRBV20-1 to TRBJ2-5; D is uncertain. Trimming stripped 5 bases from V and 1 base from J, with 14 bases between. The CDR3 has 14 amino acids. Germline CDR1 is DFQATT and CDR2 is SNEGSKA (reference sequence). The CDR3 sequence: CSADVRAPQETQYF. As DNA, the CDR3 is TGCAGTGCTGATGTACGGGCTCCCCAAGAGACCCAGTACTTC.